The 15 T cell receptor beta chains below come from one sample, sequenced in a study of T-cell reconstitution after alpha-beta-depleted transplantation in children. The TCRbeta library was prepared with unique molecular identifiers. Each CDR3 protein gets one entry after TCRdb re-called the PCR reads with MiXCR. The table lists more than 200,000 distinct CDR3 sequences, about 15% of them singletons. Specimen: PBMCs, mostly from graft donor cells, collected 360 days after TCRalphabeta/CD19-depleted stem cell transplant. The receptors were sampled from a male patient between 2 and 9 years old who had a stem cell transplant for acute lymphoblastic leukemia, so the T cells may come from the graft donor.

The chain carries TRBV10-2 and TRBJ2-7, with D perhaps TRBD1 (6 bases). The V end was cut by 4 bases, the J end by 0 bases, with 13 bases between. The CDR3 runs 15 residues. Looked up from germline, CDR1 is WSHSY and CDR2 is SAAADI. The CDR3 bases are TGCGCCAGCAGTGTTAGGGACAAGAGCTCCTACGAGCAGTACTTC. It specifies CASSVRDKSSYEQYF.

This chain connects TRBV30 to TRBJ1-1, with D hard to call. Germline CDR1 is GTSNPN and CDR2 is SVGIG (reference sequence). V lost 4 bases and J 5 bases, leaving 8 bases between the germline ends. The CDR3 runs to 11 residues. CDR3 loop: CAWNRDTEAFF. The CDR3 DNA is TGTGCCTGGAATAGAGATACTGAAGCTTTCTTT.

This clonotype was detected only a few times. This chain joins TRBV29-1 and TRBJ2-3; D uncertain. The CDR3 length is 12 residues. Per germline, CDR1 SQVTM and CDR2 ANQGSEA. V was clipped by 6 bases and J by 4 bases, with 11 bases between them. The CDR3 coding sequence is TGCAGCGTGGGAACAAGGGCAGATACGCAGTATTTT. Its protein is CSVGTRADTQYF.

This clonotype was observed many times. J is TRBJ1-2 and V is TRBV27; 7 bases match TRBD1. Trimming removed 3 bases from V and 7 bases from J; junction bases left unmatched: 8. Germline values: CDR1 MNHEY, CDR2 SMNVEV (reference sequence). The CDR3 contains 14 residues. The CDR3 protein is CASSFKRTGRGYTF. CDR3 bases: TGTGCCAGCAGTTTTAAACGGACAGGACGTGGCTACACCTTC.

This clonotype was recorded a few times. CDR3 residues: CASSYSQGPGGYTF. For the CDR3, the DNA is TGTGCCAGCAGTTACTCGCAGGGACCCGGTGGCTACACCTTC. The chain couples TRBV6-5 to TRBJ1-2; the D gene is possibly TRBD1 (5 bases). The germline V and J ends were trimmed by 0 bases and 7 bases, with 12 bases remaining between them. Per the germline V gene, CDR1 is MNHEY and CDR2 is SVGAGI. CDR3 length: 14 amino acids.

The chain combines TRBV4-2 with TRBJ2-7, with D possibly being TRBD1 (6 bases). The CDR3 has 14 residues. Per the germline V gene, CDR1 is LGHNA and CDR2 is YNFKEQ. V was pared by 1 base and J by 4 bases, with 11 bases between. Written as DNA, the CDR3 is TGTGCCAGCAGCCAAGCTGGGACACCTTACGAGCAGTACTTC. Its translation is CASSQAGTPYEQYF.

This clonotype has only a few counts. This chain joins TRBV20-1 and TRBJ2-7; D perhaps matches TRBD1 (6 bases). Trimming removed 0 bases from V and 2 bases from J, with 14 bases in between. CDR3 size: 15 residues. The germline gives CDR1 DFQATT, CDR2 SNEGSKA (reference sequence). CDR3 in DNA: TGCAGTGCTAGAGATCGAGAGGACAGTCCCTACGAGCAGTACTTC. Translation gives CSARDREDSPYEQYF.

This clonotype was recorded a few times. This chain connects TRBV27 to TRBJ2-3; unclear D gene. Trimming left V 3 bases short and J 0 bases short, with 10 bases between. The germline CDR1 and CDR2 sequences are MNHEY and SMNVEV (reference sequence). The CDR3 runs to 15 residues. CDR3: CASSFQASSTDTQYF. CDR3 coding DNA: TGTGCCAGCAGTTTCCAGGCATCTAGCACAGATACGCAGTATTTT.

This clonotype appeared a few times. The chain couples TRBV12-3 or TRBV12-4 to TRBJ1-6; no firm D call. V was pared by 2 bases and J by 10 bases, with 9 bases between. The CDR3 runs 13 residues. CDR3 nucleotides: TGTGCCAGCAGTTTAAAGGGAGACTCACCCCTCCACTTT. Translating it yields CASSLKGDSPLHF.

This clonotype appeared a few times. This rearrangement joins TRBV11-2 to TRBJ2-1; 7 bases map to TRBD2. The CDR3 totals 16 residues. V lost 1 base and J lost 7; bases outside the gene matches: 10. CDR1 is SGHAT and CDR2 is FQNNGV in the germline V gene. CDR3 bases: TGTGCCAGCAGCTTAGGGACTAGAATGGTCGGGAATGAGCAGTTCTTC. Its protein is CASSLGTRMVGNEQFF.

This clonotype was picked up a small number of times. The chain recombines TRBV5-1 with TRBJ2-2; weak D call: TRBD1 (5 bases). Trimming left V 2 bases short and J 8 bases short, with 13 bases between. Germline V gene lookup returns CDR1 SGHRS and CDR2 YFSETQ. The length of the CDR3 is 14 residues. The DNA for the CDR3 is TGCGCCAGCAGCTTCGACGGTCAGGGAGGGGAGCTGTTTTTT. Translated: CASSFDGQGGELFF.

This clonotype came up a few times. The chain is built from TRBV21-1 and TRBJ1-2. TRBV21-1 is marked as a pseudogene. The CDR3 loop spans 14 amino acids. Written as DNA, the CDR3 is TGTGCCAGCAGCAAAGGGGGTCGTGGCTATGGCTACACCTTC. Its translation is CASSKGGRGYGYTF.

The chain has TRBV12-3 or TRBV12-4 and TRBJ2-2; the D call may be TRBD1 or TRBD2 (5 bases each). This CDR3 is built from 15 residues. V lost 6 bases and J 5 bases, leaving 16 bases between the germline ends. The CDR3 bases are TGTGCCAGCAGCCCGGGACCCCCCGGGACCGGGGAGCTGTTTTTT. It encodes CASSPGPPGTGELFF.

This clonotype has just a few counts. V and J are TRBV14 and TRBJ2-7; 12 bases match TRBD2. V was clipped by 4 bases and J by 0 bases; unmatched bases: 10. The CDR3 extends over 18 amino acids. The germline V gene encodes CDR1 SGHDN and CDR2 FVKESK. This CDR3 reads CASSLRFGTSGPSYEQYF. As DNA, the CDR3 is TGTGCCAGCAGCCTCCGCTTCGGGACTAGCGGGCCCTCCTACGAGCAGTACTTC.

This chain links TRBV5-1 with TRBJ2-3, with 10 bases identical to TRBD1. V lost 0 bases to trimming and J lost 1 base; unmatched junction nucleotides: 2. CDR1 is SGHRS and CDR2 is YFSETQ in the germline V gene. This CDR3 spans 16 amino acids. The CDR3 loop reads CASSLEGTGGTDTQYF. The CDR3 DNA is TGCGCCAGCAGCTTGGAGGGGACAGGGGGCACAGATACGCAGTATTTT.